The rows below give T cell receptor beta chains drawn from one sample of a study of cytomegalovirus exposure and HLA in healthy donors. TCRdb keeps only in-frame clones here, not all; method: immunoSEQ multiplex PCR. The sample holds 50,000 to 65,000 clones, roughly 94% seen once. Specimen: PBMCs. All receptors come from a woman between 18 and 29 years old in good health and CMV-seropositive. CDR3s include the opening cysteine and the closing phenylalanine or tryptophan. The D gene is left open where the match is weak. Clone size is not always given. Where it is, it says once, few, many or a class for expanded clones.

size: NA; J: TRBJ2-1; D: NA; V: TRBV11-3; DNA: TGTGCCAGCAGCTCGTCGAGACAGCCCTACAATGAGCAGTTCTTC; CDR3: CASSSSRQPYNEQFF
size: NA; J: TRBJ2-5; D: TRBD2; V: TRBV7-9; DNA: TGTGCCAGCAGCTTGGGACTAACGGAGACCCAGTACTTC; CDR3: CASSLGLTETQYF
size: NA; J: TRBJ2-1; D: NA; V: TRBV25-1; DNA: TGTGCCAGCAGTGTCCGCGTAAACAATGAGCAGTTCTTC; CDR3: CASSVRVNNEQFF
size: NA; J: TRBJ1-1; D: TRBD1; V: TRBV7-9; DNA: TGTGCCAGCAGTGCACAGGGGGGCACTGAAGCTTTCTTT; CDR3: CASSAQGGTEAFF
size: NA; J: TRBJ2-6; D: NA; V: TRBV7-8; DNA: TGTGCCAGCAGCTTACTAGGCAGAGGGAGTGGGGCCAACGTCCTGACTTTC; CDR3: CASSLLGRGSGANVLTF
size: NA; J: TRBJ1-1; D: NA; V: TRBV4-1; DNA: TGCGCCAGCAGCCCAGGACTGCTCACCATGAACACTGAAGCTTTCTTT; CDR3: CASSPGLLTMNTEAFF
size: NA; J: TRBJ1-2; D: NA; V: TRBV2; DNA: TGTGCCAGCCAAGGTGGGCAGGGTGTGAGCTACACCTTC; CDR3: CASQGGQGVSYTF
size: NA; J: TRBJ1-1; D: NA; V: TRBV2; DNA: TGTGCCAGCAGGACGGACAGCACTGAAGCTTTCTTT; CDR3: CASRTDSTEAFF
size: NA; J: TRBJ2-3; D: TRBD2; V: TRBV28; DNA: TGTGCCAGCAGTTCCAGCGGGGGGCGCACAGATACGCAGTATTTT; CDR3: CASSSSGGRTDTQYF
size: NA; J: TRBJ2-7; D: TRBD2; V: TRBV10-2; DNA: TGCGCCAGCAGTGAGACCTGGGGGGGGCAGTACTTC; CDR3: CASSETWGGQYF
size: NA; J: TRBJ2-4; D: NA; V: TRBV11-2; DNA: TGTGCCAGCAGCCCTCGAGAGGACATTCAGTACTTC; CDR3: CASSPREDIQYF
size: once; J: TRBJ1-2; D: NA; V: TRBV7-3; DNA: TGTGCCAGCAGCTTAACTGGGGGGAAAAACTATGGCTACACCTTC; CDR3: CASSLTGGKNYGYTF
size: NA; J: TRBJ1-1; D: NA; V: TRBV6-5; DNA: TGTGCCAGCAGTTCCCCGGGAGCGAACACTGAAGCTTTCTTT; CDR3: CASSSPGANTEAFF
size: NA; J: TRBJ2-7; D: NA; V: TRBV2; DNA: TGTGCCAGCATCAGTAGGACTACATTAGGTGAGCAGTACTTC; CDR3: CASISRTTLGEQYF
size: NA; J: TRBJ2-1; D: TRBD2; V: TRBV9; DNA: TGTGCCAGCAGCGTAGGGGTGGCTAGCGGATTCTACAATGAGCAGTTCTTC; CDR3: CASSVGVASGFYNEQFF
size: NA; J: TRBJ2-5; D: NA; V: TRBV7-2; DNA: TGTGCCAGCAGCTTGTCTAGGGGGTACCAAGAGACCCAGTACTTC; CDR3: CASSLSRGYQETQYF
size: NA; J: TRBJ2-1; D: TRBD1; V: TRBV19; DNA: TGTGCCAGTAACCCGGACAGGAGATACAATGAGCAGTTCTTC; CDR3: CASNPDRRYNEQFF
size: NA; J: TRBJ2-2; D: NA; V: TRBV4-1; DNA: TGCGCCAGCAGCCAAGATGAGGCTACCTTTGCCCCGGACTCCGGGGAGCTGTTTTTT; CDR3: CASSQDEATFAPDSGELFF
size: NA; J: TRBJ1-1; D: TRBD1; V: TRBV2; DNA: TGTGCCAGCAATTATAGGGGGCTCGCTGAAGCTTTCTTT; CDR3: CASNYRGLAEAFF
size: NA; J: TRBJ2-1; D: NA; V: TRBV11-2; DNA: TGTGCCAGCCAGACAGGTTACAATGAGCAGTTCTTC; CDR3: CASQTGYNEQFF
size: NA; J: TRBJ2-1; D: TRBD2; V: TRBV7-2; DNA: TGTGCCAGCAGCTTAGCGGAAGGACTAGCGGGGTACAATGAGCAGTTCTTC; CDR3: CASSLAEGLAGYNEQFF
size: NA; J: TRBJ1-1; D: NA; V: TRBV29-1; DNA: TGCAGCGGCAGGGAGGGGGGGGACACTGAAGCTTTCTTT; CDR3: CSGREGGDTEAFF
size: NA; J: TRBJ2-7; D: NA; V: TRBV30; DNA: TGTGCCTGGACGACAGAGAACTCCTACGAGCAGTACTTC; CDR3: CAWTTENSYEQYF
size: NA; J: TRBJ1-1; D: TRBD1; V: TRBV5-1; DNA: TGCGCCAGCAGCCCAACGGGACAGGGAATGAACACTGAAGCTTTCTTT; CDR3: CASSPTGQGMNTEAFF
size: NA; J: TRBJ1-5; D: NA; V: TRBV7-2; DNA: TGTGCCAGCAGCTTGGCCGGGGGGGCCAATAGCAATCAGCCCCAGCATTTT; CDR3: CASSLAGGANSNQPQHF
size: NA; J: TRBJ2-6; D: NA; V: TRBV4-1; DNA: TGCGCCAGCAGCCAAGGGGCCCTCGCCAGGGGAAGCCTTGCTGGGGCCAACGTCCTGACTTTC; CDR3: CASSQGALARGSLAGANVLTF
size: NA; J: TRBJ1-2; D: TRBD1; V: TRBV5-4; DNA: TGTGCCAGCAGCTTGTTTCCCGGGACAGGGAGGAATGGCTACACCTTC; CDR3: CASSLFPGTGRNGYTF
size: NA; J: TRBJ2-7; D: NA; V: TRBV11-2; DNA: TGTGCCAGCAGCCCCCAGGGGTACGAGCAGTACTTC; CDR3: CASSPQGYEQYF
size: NA; J: TRBJ2-3; D: NA; V: TRBV6-1; DNA: TGTGCCAGCAGTGGGACAGAGGGCGCAGATACGCAGTATTTT; CDR3: CASSGTEGADTQYF
size: NA; J: TRBJ1-5; D: TRBD1; V: TRBV28; DNA: TGTGCCAGCAGTCACAGGGGGCTAAATCAGCCCCAGCATTTT; CDR3: CASSHRGLNQPQHF
size: NA; J: TRBJ1-5; D: NA; V: TRBV2; DNA: TGTGCCAGCAGGCGCGAGGCGGATAGCAATCAGCCCCAGCATTTT; CDR3: CASRREADSNQPQHF
size: NA; J: TRBJ2-5; D: NA; V: TRBV28; DNA: TGTGCCAGCAACCCATTAGGGAGAGAGACCCAGTACTTC; CDR3: CASNPLGRETQYF
size: NA; J: TRBJ1-5; D: NA; V: TRBV15; DNA: TGTGCCACCAGCAGAGAGGAGGGGGGGCAGCCCCAGCATTTT; CDR3: CATSREEGGQPQHF
size: NA; J: TRBJ2-7; D: NA; V: TRBV6-1; DNA: TGTGCCAGCAGTGAGTATCGTGAGGGCCCCTACGAGCAGTACTTC; CDR3: CASSEYREGPYEQYF
size: once; J: TRBJ1-2; D: NA; V: TRBV27; DNA: TGTGCCAGCAGTTGGTATGGGGGCGAGGGCTACACCTTC; CDR3: CASSWYGGEGYTF
size: NA; J: TRBJ2-3; D: NA; V: TRBV28; DNA: TGTGCCAGTAGCTGGGGGGTACACACAGATACGCAGTATTTT; CDR3: CASSWGVHTDTQYF
size: NA; J: TRBJ2-3; D: NA; V: TRBV2; DNA: TGTGCCAGCAGTTCGGGGGAGCCAGGTAGCCACTCAGATACGCAGTATTTT; CDR3: CASSSGEPGSHSDTQYF
size: NA; J: TRBJ2-1; D: NA; V: TRBV6-6; DNA: TGTGCCAGCAGTTATTCGAATGAGCAGTTCTTC; CDR3: CASSYSNEQFF
size: NA; J: TRBJ2-2; D: NA; V: TRBV27; DNA: TGTGCCAGCAGTTTCCAGGCAGCGGACACCGGGGAGCTGTTTTTT; CDR3: CASSFQAADTGELFF
size: NA; J: TRBJ1-2; D: NA; V: TRBV5-4; DNA: TGTGCCAGCAGCCGAGACAGGTTCTCTAACTATGGCTACACCTTC; CDR3: CASSRDRFSNYGYTF
size: NA; J: TRBJ1-1; D: TRBD1; V: TRBV2; DNA: TGTGCCAGCAGAGCCGGGACAGGGGTCCTACCCACCATGAACACTGAAGCTTTCTTT; CDR3: CASRAGTGVLPTMNTEAFF
size: NA; J: TRBJ2-1; D: TRBD2; V: TRBV5-1; DNA: TGCGCCAGCAGCTTGGCGGGAGGTGGCAATGAGCAGTTCTTC; CDR3: CASSLAGGGNEQFF
size: NA; J: TRBJ1-1; D: NA; V: TRBV7-3; DNA: TGTGCCAGCAGCGGACACAGGGACACTGAAGCTTTCTTT; CDR3: CASSGHRDTEAFF
size: NA; J: TRBJ2-5; D: NA; V: TRBV7-3; DNA: TGTGCCAGCAGCTTGGCGGCCCCCCTAGGGACCCAGTACTTC; CDR3: CASSLAAPLGTQYF
size: NA; J: TRBJ2-3; D: TRBD2; V: TRBV5-4; DNA: TGTGCCAGCAGCTGGGGGGGGACTCGCGGAGATACGCAGTATTTT; CDR3: CASSWGGTRGDTQYF
size: NA; J: TRBJ2-7; D: NA; V: TRBV5-4; DNA: TGTGCCAGCAGCCGAAGGACAGGAGGGACCGTCTACGAGCAGTACTTC; CDR3: CASSRRTGGTVYEQYF
size: NA; J: TRBJ2-2; D: NA; V: TRBV30; DNA: TGTGCCTGGAGTGTAGGACTGAACACCGGGGAGCTGTTTTTT; CDR3: CAWSVGLNTGELFF
size: NA; J: TRBJ2-3; D: TRBD2; V: TRBV28; DNA: TGTGCCGGTGGCGGGGGAGGCACAGATACGCAGTATTTT; CDR3: CAGGGGGTDTQYF
size: NA; J: TRBJ2-1; D: TRBD2; V: TRBV7-2; DNA: TGTGCCAGCAGCTTAGAGCTAGCGGGGGTGTACAATGAGCAGTTCTTC; CDR3: CASSLELAGVYNEQFF
size: NA; J: TRBJ2-3; D: TRBD2; V: TRBV7-2; DNA: TGTGCCAGCAGCGAGGGGCGGCTAGCGGGAGTAACAGATACGCAGTATTTT; CDR3: CASSEGRLAGVTDTQYF
size: NA; J: TRBJ2-1; D: NA; V: TRBV28; DNA: TGTGCCAGCAGTTTAAGACAGAGATACAATGAGCAGTTCTTC; CDR3: CASSLRQRYNEQFF
size: NA; J: TRBJ1-1; D: NA; V: TRBV29-1; DNA: TGCAGCGTTGAGGAGGGGAACACTGAAGCTTTCTTT; CDR3: CSVEEGNTEAFF
size: once; J: TRBJ1-1; D: TRBD1; V: TRBV28; DNA: TGTGCCAGCAGTGCGACGGGACAGGGGTCTGAAGCTTTCTTT; CDR3: CASSATGQGSEAFF
size: NA; J: TRBJ2-7; D: NA; V: TRBV7-7; DNA: TGTGCCAGCAGCCCCTTAGGGGCCACCTCCTACGAGCAGTACTTC; CDR3: CASSPLGATSYEQYF
size: NA; J: TRBJ2-1; D: TRBD2; V: TRBV5-8; DNA: TGTGCCAGCACGAGACCGGGACTACACTCCGCCAATGAGCAGTTCTTC; CDR3: CASTRPGLHSANEQFF
size: NA; J: TRBJ1-1; D: NA; V: TRBV4-1; DNA: TGCGCCAGCAGCCAAGGTCGGGGAAGAATGAACACTGAAGCTTTCTTT; CDR3: CASSQGRGRMNTEAFF